The clone carrying this TCR beta chain was counted at least ten times. Its matching antigen is unknown. The data stem from a study of T-cell reconstitution after alpha-beta-depleted transplantation in children. The study, taken as a whole, reports: It was surviving recipient T cells and thymic progenitors that gave some patients high TCRbeta diversity at day 60. Reported findings indicate that, about two months after transplant, alpha-beta T cells came from several hundred expanded clones, which were derived from non-depleted graft cells. T-cell numbers and diversity, one year after transplant, stemmed largely from T cells that were newly produced.

V gave up 3 bases and J gave up 2 bases, with 13 bases separating them. The CDR3 consists of 15 residues. Per germline, CDR1 MDHEN and CDR2 SYDVKM. As it was prepared, the TCRbeta library received unique molecular identifiers. TCRdb re-called the PCR reads with MiXCR, one entry per CDR3 protein. The sample has hundreds of thousands of distinct CDR3 sequences, about an eighth seen once. This receptor was obtained from a male patient between 10 and 17 years old who had a stem cell transplant for acute myeloid leukemia, so the T cells may come from the graft donor. Source: PBMCs, mostly from graft donor cells, taken 360 days after TCRalphabeta/CD19-depleted stem cell transplant. The V and J genes are TRBV28 and TRBJ2-5; a possible D gene is TRBD2 (7 bases). CDR3 sequence (DNA): TGTGCCAGCAGTTTGGGGGGGCTGGGGCAAGAGACCCAGTACTTC. As protein: CASSLGGLGQETQYF.